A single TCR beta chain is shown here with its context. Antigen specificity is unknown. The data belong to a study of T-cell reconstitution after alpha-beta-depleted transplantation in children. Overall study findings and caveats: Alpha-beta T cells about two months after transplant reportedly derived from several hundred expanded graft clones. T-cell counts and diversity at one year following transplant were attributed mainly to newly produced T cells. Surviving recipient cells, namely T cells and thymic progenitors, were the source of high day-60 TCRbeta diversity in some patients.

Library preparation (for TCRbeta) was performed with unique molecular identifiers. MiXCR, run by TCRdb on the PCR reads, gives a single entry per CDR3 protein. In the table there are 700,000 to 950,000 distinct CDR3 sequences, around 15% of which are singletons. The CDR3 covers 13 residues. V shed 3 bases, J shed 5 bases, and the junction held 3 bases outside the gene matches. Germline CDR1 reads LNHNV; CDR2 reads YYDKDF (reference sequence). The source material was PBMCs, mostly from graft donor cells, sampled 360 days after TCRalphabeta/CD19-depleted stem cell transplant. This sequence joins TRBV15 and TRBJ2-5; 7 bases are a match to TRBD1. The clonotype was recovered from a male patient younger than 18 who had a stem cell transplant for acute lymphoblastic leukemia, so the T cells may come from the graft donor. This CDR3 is CATSSRGPETQYF. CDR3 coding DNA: TGTGCCACCAGCAGTAGGGGGCCGGAGACCCAGTACTTC.